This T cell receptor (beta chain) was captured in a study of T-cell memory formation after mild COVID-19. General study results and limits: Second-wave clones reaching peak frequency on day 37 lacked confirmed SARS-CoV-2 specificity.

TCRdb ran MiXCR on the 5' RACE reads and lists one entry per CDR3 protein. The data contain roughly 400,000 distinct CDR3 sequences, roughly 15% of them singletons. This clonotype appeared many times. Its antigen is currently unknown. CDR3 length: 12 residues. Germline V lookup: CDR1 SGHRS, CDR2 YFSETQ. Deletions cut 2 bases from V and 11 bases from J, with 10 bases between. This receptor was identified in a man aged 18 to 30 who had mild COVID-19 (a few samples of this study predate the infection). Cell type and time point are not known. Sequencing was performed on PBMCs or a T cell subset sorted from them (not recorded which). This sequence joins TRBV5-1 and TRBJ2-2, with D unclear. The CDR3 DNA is TGCGCCAGCAGCTTCGCCCGCCAAGAGCTGTTTTTT. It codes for CASSFARQELFF.